This T cell receptor beta chain was recovered during a study of human T cells and chemical hapten exposure. Trimming took off 5 bases at V and 4 bases at J, with 18 bases between the two ends. Germline values: CDR1 SGHTA, CDR2 FQGTGA. The CDR3 has 15 amino acids. The study's library attached unique molecular identifiers to single cDNA molecules. In TCRdb, the RACE reads were re-called with MiXCR into one record per CDR3 protein. This sample carries roughly 72,000 distinct CDR3 sequences, 10% of them seen once, and the ten largest clones take about 1.4%. General study findings and limits: No change in TCRs above 1 in 1000 frequency was produced by DPC sensitization. The presence of alopecia in the donors means their immune response may differ from healthy people's. Counts of expanded TCRs at PT1 were positively correlated with patch test score.

This clonotype was counted only a few times. No antigen is known for it. The time point here: patch test 1, 2 weeks after DPC sensitization. Sample treatment: therapeutic diphenylcyclopropenone sensitization with weekly scalp DPC. This sample comprised whole blood, obtained in connection with sensitization to the hapten diphenylcyclopropenone (DPC). The chain links TRBV7-3 to TRBJ2-7, with D perhaps matching TRBD1 (5 bases). This receptor was taken from a woman between 45 and 65 years old with alopecia areata. Some clones in this sample may be carry-over from other donors' samples. For the CDR3, the DNA is TGTGCCAGCAGCCCCGGTGTTGGGGCCGATTACGAGCAGTACTTC. Amino acid sequence: CASSPGVGADYEQYF.